This T cell receptor (beta chain) was identified during a study of blood T cell repertoires in COVID-19. Study-wide background: PBMCs, B-cell-depleted T cells, or T cells were the source of the cDNA or gDNA that made up the material.

Recovery among Cohort 3 donors was established by two negative PCRs, clearance, or symptom resolution. Trimming shortened V by 0 bases and J by 9 bases, and 15 bases separated the two germline ends. This CDR3 spans 16 amino acids. Germline CDR1 MNHNS, CDR2 SASEGT. Only one count was recorded for this clone. TCRdb keeps only in-frame clones here, not all; method: immunoSEQ multiplex PCR. The sample lists approximately 230,000 clones; around 86% were seen once. Material: PBMCs or T cells enriched from blood (not recorded which). This sequence was found in a man aged 35 to 55 who had recovered from COVID-19. V is TRBV6-1 and J is TRBJ1-6, with D possibly TRBD1 on 6 matching bases. CDR3 amino acids: CASSEADRLGASPLHF. DNA of the CDR3: TGTGCCAGCAGTGAAGCAGACAGGCTCGGAGCTTCACCCCTCCACTTT.